This is a list of T cell receptor beta chains from one sample in a study of T cell repertoires and Cas9 in healthy adults. Repertoires were generated with immunoSEQ multiplex PCR, while TCRdb's copy carries only in-frame clones and drops some. The sample consists of tens of thousands of clones, around 93% of them appearing once. Sequencing used CD4+ effector T cells (CD127+, CD25-, CD137-, CD154-) from PBMCs; culture status not recorded. All receptors come from a human donor in good health. The CDR3 runs from the conserved cysteine through the conserved F or W. A D gene is named only where the DNA matches it firmly. Rows give clone size only sometimes, using once, few, many, or a class for an expanded clone.

abundance	d_gene	j_gene	v_gene	CDR3aa	CDR3nt
.	.	TRBJ2-1	TRBV10-3	CAIGGQKSSYNEQFF	TGTGCCATCGGGGGGCAGAAGAGCTCCTACAATGAGCAGTTCTTC
.	TRBD1	TRBJ1-2	TRBV19	CASSSQGDQDGYTF	TGTGCCAGTAGTTCACAGGGGGATCAAGATGGCTACACCTTC
.	.	TRBJ1-1	TRBV25-1	CASSDHPEGGGENTEAFF	TGTGCCAGCAGTGACCACCCAGAGGGGGGGGGAGAGAACACTGAAGCTTTCTTT
.	.	TRBJ2-6	TRBV5-4	CASSLAPGSSGANVLTF	TGTGCCAGCAGCTTAGCTCCCGGGAGCTCTGGGGCCAACGTCCTGACTTTC
few	TRBD2	TRBJ2-5	TRBV5-1	CASSMTSGGVETQYF	TGCGCCAGCAGCATGACTAGCGGGGGGGTGGAGACCCAGTACTTC
.	TRBD2	TRBJ2-3	TRBV11-3	CASSLAARGGLDTQYF	TGTGCCAGCAGCTTAGCTGCGCGGGGGGGATTAGATACGCAGTATTTT
.	TRBD1	TRBJ1-5	TRBV19	CASKQGAGQPQHF	TGTGCCAGTAAACAGGGGGCAGGTCAGCCCCAGCATTTT
once	.	TRBJ1-1	TRBV6-5	CASSLWETEAFF	TGTGCCAGCAGTTTATGGGAAACTGAAGCTTTCTTT
.	TRBD2	TRBJ2-3	TRBV7-2	CASSLSGKPSTDTQYF	TGTGCCAGCAGCCTTAGCGGGAAGCCTAGCACAGATACGCAGTATTTT
.	.	TRBJ1-6	TRBV18	CASSQIPGRSSYNSPLHF	TGTGCCAGCTCACAAATTCCGGGACGGAGCTCCTATAATTCACCCCTCCACTTT
.	.	TRBJ1-2	TRBV5-4	CASSLQGLDGGYTF	TGTGCCAGCAGCTTGCAGGGGTTGGACGGTGGCTACACCTTC
.	.	TRBJ1-2	TRBV2	CASSGSRDYGYTF	TGTGCCAGCAGTGGATCCAGGGACTATGGCTACACCTTC
once	.	TRBJ2-7	TRBV7-2	CASSSGGAEQYF	TGTGCCAGCAGCTCTGGGGGGGCCGAGCAGTACTTC
.	TRBD2	TRBJ2-1	TRBV4-3	CASSQDLGTTYNEQFF	TGCGCCAGCAGCCAAGATCTAGGGACTACATACAATGAGCAGTTCTTC
.	TRBD2	TRBJ2-1	TRBV2	CASSVRTGGLNEQFF	TGTGCCAGCAGTGTACGGACGGGAGGGTTGAATGAGCAGTTCTTC
.	.	TRBJ1-1	TRBV4-1	CASSQDEGNTEAFF	TGCGCCAGCAGCCAGGACGAGGGGAACACTGAAGCTTTCTTT
.	.	TRBJ2-1	TRBV4-1	CASRRGYEQFF	TGCGCCAGCCGCCGGGGGTATGAGCAGTTCTTC
.	TRBD2	TRBJ2-1	TRBV7-2	CASSFAGGSYNEQFF	TGTGCCAGCAGCTTTGCGGGAGGGTCCTACAATGAGCAGTTCTTC
.	TRBD1	TRBJ1-2	TRBV5-1	CASSLGTDYGYTF	TGCGCCAGCAGCTTAGGGACAGACTATGGCTACACCTTC
.	TRBD2	TRBJ2-7	TRBV9	CASSVGAGGGPLLPYEQYF	TGTGCCAGCAGCGTAGGAGCCGGGGGGGGGCCCCTCCTCCCCTACGAGCAGTACTTC
.	TRBD1	TRBJ1-2	TRBV4-3	CASSHPDRDRSYGYTF	TGCGCCAGCAGCCACCCGGACAGGGACCGATCCTATGGCTACACCTTC
.	.	TRBJ1-4	TRBV7-9	CASSLVVPDPSF	TGTGCCAGCAGCTTAGTGGTGCCAGACCCAAGCTTT
.	.	TRBJ2-3	TRBV7-3	CASSLGSSTDTQYF	TGTGCCAGCAGCTTAGGCAGTAGCACAGATACGCAGTATTTT
.	TRBD1	TRBJ2-5	TRBV4-2	CASSQDSNPRQGETQYF	TGTGCCAGCAGCCAAGATTCCAACCCCCGACAGGGGGAGACCCAGTACTTC
.	.	TRBJ2-3	TRBV4-3	CASSPLHGTRGGDTQYF	TGCGCCAGCAGCCCGCTTCACGGGACTCGTGGTGGAGATACGCAGTATTTT
.	.	TRBJ2-5	TRBV11-3	CASGGRDTQETQYF	TGTGCCAGTGGGGGTCGAGACACTCAAGAGACCCAGTACTTC
.	.	TRBJ1-2	TRBV4-3	CASSQSGAGTYYGYTF	TGCGCCAGCAGCCAGTCTGGGGCAGGGACTTACTATGGCTACACCTTC
.	.	TRBJ1-2	TRBV19	CASSAQQGSYGYTF	TGTGCCAGTAGTGCCCAACAGGGCAGCTATGGCTACACCTTC
once	TRBD1	TRBJ1-4	TRBV6-5	CASSSPGQGNEKLFF	TGTGCCAGCAGTTCACCGGGACAGGGGAATGAAAAACTGTTTTTT
.	.	TRBJ2-1	TRBV6-1	CASSARDRSYNEQFF	TGTGCCAGCAGTGCCCGGGACCGCTCCTACAATGAGCAGTTCTTC
.	TRBD2	TRBJ2-1	TRBV14	CASSQTSGAYNEQFF	TGTGCCAGCAGCCAGACTAGCGGAGCTTACAATGAGCAGTTCTTC
.	.	TRBJ2-1	TRBV5-1	CASSSDNNEQFF	TGCGCCAGCAGCTCGGACAACAATGAGCAGTTCTTC
.	.	TRBJ1-1	TRBV18	CASSPQGGTEAFF	TGTGCCAGCTCACCACAGGGAGGGACTGAAGCTTTCTTT
.	.	TRBJ1-2	TRBV9	CASSGQRNYGYTF	TGTGCCAGCTCTGGACAAAGAAACTATGGCTACACCTTC
few	TRBD1	TRBJ1-5	TRBV4-1	CASSQDREQGNQPQHF	TGCGCCAGCAGCCAAGATCGGGAACAGGGGAATCAGCCCCAGCATTTT
once	TRBD2	TRBJ2-5	TRBV7-7	CASSLRELGLAEKETQYF	TGTGCCAGCAGCTTAAGAGAGTTGGGACTAGCGGAGAAAGAGACCCAGTACTTC
.	.	TRBJ2-1	TRBV9	CASSGRGGGGYNEQFF	TGTGCCAGCAGCGGCCGAGGGGGAGGGGGTTACAATGAGCAGTTCTTC
.	TRBD1	TRBJ1-2	TRBV9	CASSVAGTATFGYTF	TGTGCCAGCAGCGTAGCAGGGACAGCAACCTTCGGCTACACCTTC
.	TRBD1	TRBJ2-3	TRBV5-4	CASSLVGQESTDTQYF	TGTGCCAGCAGCTTGGTGGGACAGGAGAGCACAGATACGCAGTATTTT
.	.	TRBJ1-2	TRBV4-3	CASSQDKWYGYTF	TGCGCCAGCAGCCAAGATAAATGGTATGGCTACACCTTC
.	.	TRBJ1-2	TRBV2	CAYGRGSFYGYTF	TGTGCCTACGGAAGGGGGTCTTTCTATGGCTACACCTTC
.	.	TRBJ1-1	TRBV7-2	CASTQVEAFF	TGTGCCAGCACCCAAGTTGAAGCTTTCTTT
.	.	TRBJ1-1	TRBV4-3	CASSQVRASTEAFF	TGCGCCAGCAGCCAAGTAAGGGCGAGCACTGAAGCTTTCTTT
.	.	TRBJ1-1	TRBV18	CASSPPVSRRNTEAFF	TGTGCCAGCTCACCACCAGTTTCCCGACGGAACACTGAAGCTTTCTTT
.	TRBD1	TRBJ1-5	TRBV18	CASSLRTGGKEPQHF	TGTGCCAGCTCACTTAGGACAGGGGGCAAGGAGCCCCAGCATTTT
.	TRBD1	TRBJ2-3	TRBV7-2	CASSLEWDSSTDTQYF	TGTGCCAGCAGCTTAGAATGGGACAGCAGCACAGATACGCAGTATTTT
.	TRBD1	TRBJ1-4	TRBV5-1	CASSNTGDSSEKLFF	TGCGCCAGCAGCAACACAGGGGACTCTAGTGAAAAACTGTTTTTT
.	.	TRBJ1-1	TRBV9	CASTSLVNTEAFF	TGTGCCAGCACCTCCCTGGTGAACACTGAAGCTTTCTTT
.	.	TRBJ1-3	TRBV5-4	CASRDSFSGNTIYF	TGTGCCTCCCGCGACAGTTTCTCTGGAAACACCATATATTTT
.	.	TRBJ2-3	TRBV5-8	CASSLELSGISTDTQYF	TGTGCCAGCAGCTTGGAGCTTTCAGGAATTAGCACAGATACGCAGTATTTT
once	.	TRBJ1-6	TRBV7-3	CASSPRPRANNSPLHF	TGTGCCAGCAGCCCCCGGCCCCGGGCCAATAATTCACCCCTCCACTTT
.	TRBD1	TRBJ1-5	TRBV7-3	CASSPTGDSNQPQHF	TGTGCCAGCAGCCCTACAGGGGATAGCAATCAGCCCCAGCATTTT
.	.	TRBJ2-3	TRBV21-1	CASSKAVPKILLDYRPDTQYF	TGTGCCAGCAGCAAAGCCGTACCCAAAATCCTACTCGACTATAGACCAGATACGCAGTATTTT
.	TRBD1	TRBJ2-7	TRBV23-1	CASSHIPGQGPYEQYF	TGCGCCAGCAGTCATATCCCGGGACAGGGGCCCTACGAGCAGTACTTC
.	.	TRBJ2-1	TRBV25-1	CASSSLSVLNEQFF	TGTGCCAGTTCTAGCCTTTCAGTCCTCAATGAGCAGTTCTTC
.	.	TRBJ2-5	TRBV15	CATSRDSLERETQYF	TGTGCCACCAGCAGAGATTCTTTGGAGCGAGAGACCCAGTACTTC
.	TRBD2	TRBJ2-3	TRBV11-2	CASSLGGGRGADTQYF	TGTGCCAGCAGCCTAGGCGGCGGGAGAGGCGCAGATACGCAGTATTTT
.	.	TRBJ2-7	TRBV7-9	CASSPRLASHEQYF	TGTGCCAGCAGCCCCCGGCTAGCGTCCCACGAGCAGTACTTC
.	.	TRBJ2-7	TRBV5-1	CASSLGRGASYEQYF	TGCGCCAGCAGCTTGGGACGCGGGGCCTCCTACGAGCAGTACTTC